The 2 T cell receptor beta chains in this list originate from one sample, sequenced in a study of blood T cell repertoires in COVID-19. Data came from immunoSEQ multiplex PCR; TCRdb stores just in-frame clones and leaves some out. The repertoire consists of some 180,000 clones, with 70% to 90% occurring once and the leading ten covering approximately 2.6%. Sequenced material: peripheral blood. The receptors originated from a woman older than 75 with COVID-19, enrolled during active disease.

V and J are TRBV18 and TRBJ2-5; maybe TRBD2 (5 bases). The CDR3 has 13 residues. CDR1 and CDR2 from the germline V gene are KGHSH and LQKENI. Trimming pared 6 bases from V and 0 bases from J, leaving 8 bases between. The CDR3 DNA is TGTGCCAGCTCGACCGGGAACCAAGAGACCCAGTACTTC. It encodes CASSTGNQETQYF.

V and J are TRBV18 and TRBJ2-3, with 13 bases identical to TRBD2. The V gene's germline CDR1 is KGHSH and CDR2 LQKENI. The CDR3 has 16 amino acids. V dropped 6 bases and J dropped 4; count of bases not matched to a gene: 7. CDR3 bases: TGTGCCAGCTCTTCCGGACTAGCGGGGGACTCAGATACGCAGTATTTT. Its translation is CASSSGLAGDSDTQYF.